Listed below are T cell receptor beta chains from one sample, sequenced in a study of T cells in Graves' hyperthyroidism and ophthalmopathy. In TCRdb, the multiplex PCR reads were re-called with MiXCR into one record per CDR3 protein. The repertoire consists of hundreds of thousands of distinct CDR3 sequences, with roughly 14% occurring once and the leading ten covering approximately 4.3%. The sample was blood. These receptor sequences come from a woman between 40 and 50 years old with Graves' ophthalmopathy. CDR3s include the opening cysteine and the closing phenylalanine or tryptophan. A D gene is named only where the DNA matches it firmly. The listing skips clone size in some rows; elsewhere it reads once, few, many or a size class.

D	V	J	length	size	DNA	CDR3
NA	TRBV29-1	TRBJ2-5	12	many	TGCAGCGTTTTAGCGGTCCAAGAGACCCAGTACTTC	CSVLAVQETQYF
NA	TRBV28	TRBJ1-3	12	many	TGTGCCAGCAGCCTCGGTCTGGGGACCATATATTTT	CASSLGLGTIYF
NA	TRBV27	TRBJ1-1	16	many	TGTGCCAGCAGTTTTTATCCTACAGCTTTTTTCGCTGAAGCTTTCTTT	CASSFYPTAFFAEAFF
TRBD2	TRBV20-1	TRBJ2-7	13	few	TGCAGTGCTCGGGGCGCTAGCGGCTACGAGCAGTACTTC	CSARGASGYEQYF
TRBD1	TRBV10-3	TRBJ2-7	15	many	TGTGCCACCCAGCGCTTACAGGGGCCGGAATACGAGCAGTACTTC	CATQRLQGPEYEQYF
NA	TRBV20-1	TRBJ2-5	13	many	TGCAGTGCTAGAGTTGCGGGAAGAGAGACCCAGTACTTC	CSARVAGRETQYF
TRBD1	TRBV27	TRBJ1-2	15	few	TGTGCCAGCAGCAAAGCCGGGACAGCTAACTATGGCTACACCTTC	CASSKAGTANYGYTF
NA	TRBV30	TRBJ1-2	12	many	TGTGCCGCCAAAGGGGGGAACTATGGCTACACCTTC	CAAKGGNYGYTF
NA	TRBV12-3/TRBV12-4	TRBJ1-2	13	many	TGTGCCAGCGAGCAAGATGTAAACTATGGCTACACCTTC	CASEQDVNYGYTF
NA	TRBV12-5	TRBJ2-5	15	once	TGTGCTAGTGGTTTGTTGGACAGAGAAGAAGGGACCCAGTACTTC	CASGLLDREEGTQYF
TRBD2	TRBV11-2	TRBJ2-7	15	NA	TGTGCCAGCAGCACTAGTACGGGACTAGCGGGGGGGCCGTACTTC	CASSTSTGLAGGPYF
NA	TRBV28	TRBJ1-2	13	few	TGTGCCAGCAGTTTTAGGCTGCTCTATGGCTACACCTTC	CASSFRLLYGYTF
NA	TRBV5-1	TRBJ2-7	15	many	TGCGCCAGCAGCTTGGTGGGGCGGTCGGACTACGAGCAGTACTTC	CASSLVGRSDYEQYF
TRBD2	TRBV2	TRBJ2-5	15	many	TGTGCCAGCAAAGGACTAGCGGGAGGAGAAGAGACCCAGTACTTC	CASKGLAGGEETQYF
TRBD2	TRBV28	TRBJ2-7	17	NA	TGTGCCAGCAGTTCCCCCCCACTAGCGGGAGGGCGATACGAGCAGTACTTC	CASSSPPLAGGRYEQYF
TRBD1	TRBV25-1	TRBJ2-1	18	many	TGTGCCAGCAGTGAAGTTTTAAGAGGGACAGGGAGGAACAATGAGCAGTTCTTC	CASSEVLRGTGRNNEQFF
NA	TRBV4-1	TRBJ1-1	14	many	TGCGCCAGCAGCCAAGCCAGGCTGAACACTGAAGCTTTCTTT	CASSQARLNTEAFF
NA	TRBV28	TRBJ1-1	16	many	TGTGCCAGCAGTTTACGGGGCTGGGGGGCGAAAACTGAAGCTTTCTTT	CASSLRGWGAKTEAFF
TRBD1	TRBV7-2	TRBJ2-5	16	many	TGTGCCAGCAGCTTGGACCCAGGGGGCTTCCAAGAGACCCAGTACTTC	CASSLDPGGFQETQYF
NA	TRBV2	TRBJ2-2	15	few	TGTGCCAGCAGTGAGGAGGCGCTTGACACCGGGGAGCTGTTTTTT	CASSEEALDTGELFF
NA	TRBV11-2	TRBJ1-6	13	many	TGTGCCAGCAGCTTAGAAGGGATTGCACCCCTCCACTTT	CASSLEGIAPLHF
NA	TRBV6-5	TRBJ1-1	14	many	TGTGCCAGCAGTTATTCGTGGGGTGACACTGAAGCTTTCTTT	CASSYSWGDTEAFF
TRBD1	TRBV5-1	TRBJ1-1	14	many	TGCGCCAGCACCCGAGGGACAGGGAACACTGAAGCTTTCTTT	CASTRGTGNTEAFF
NA	TRBV28	TRBJ1-1	12	many	TGTGCCAGCAGTTTATTCAGGGACGAAGCTTTCTTT	CASSLFRDEAFF
NA	TRBV6-5	TRBJ2-2	12	many	TGTGCCAATCAGGGGTTCACCGGGGAGCTGTTTTTT	CANQGFTGELFF
NA	TRBV19	TRBJ1-5	14	many	TGTGCCAGTAGTGCGGACCGTGACAATCAGCCCCAGCATTTT	CASSADRDNQPQHF
TRBD2	TRBV28	TRBJ2-7	16	many	TGTGCCAGCAGTTTAGTGGCTAGCGGGAGGGAGTACGAGCAGTACTTC	CASSLVASGREYEQYF
NA	TRBV7-2	TRBJ1-1	15	many	TGTGCCAGCAGCGCCCGGACGGACATAAACACTGAAGCTTTCTTT	CASSARTDINTEAFF
TRBD2	TRBV6-5	TRBJ2-5	16	many	TGTGCCAGCAGTTACTTCTATACTAGCGGACAAGAGACCCAGTACTTC	CASSYFYTSGQETQYF
NA	TRBV11-3	TRBJ2-5	14	NA	TGTGCCAGCAGCCAGGGTCAGGGATTCGAGACCCAGTACTTC	CASSQGQGFETQYF
TRBD2	TRBV4-3	TRBJ2-7	15	many	TGCGCCAGCAGCCGGGGGACTACTAACCCCTACGAGCAGTACTTC	CASSRGTTNPYEQYF
NA	TRBV20-1	TRBJ1-1	11	many	TGCAGTGCCCCACAGGGCCCCCCAGCTTTCTTT	CSAPQGPPAFF
TRBD2	TRBV7-9	TRBJ2-5	16	many	TGTGCCAGCAGCTTCGCCGTACTAGCGGCTCAAGAGACCCAGTACTTC	CASSFAVLAAQETQYF
NA	TRBV27	TRBJ2-5	13	many	TGTGCCAGCAGTTGGGGAAGAGGAGAGACCCAGTACTTC	CASSWGRGETQYF
NA	TRBV4-1	TRBJ2-5	15	NA	TGCGCCAGCAGCCAAGACGACAGGGAGGAAGAGACCCAGTACTTC	CASSQDDREEETQYF
NA	TRBV6-5	TRBJ1-1	15	many	TGTGCCAGCAGTTACGGGTCCGCCAGGTTGGTTGAAGCTTTCTTT	CASSYGSARLVEAFF
TRBD2	TRBV12-3/TRBV12-4	TRBJ2-7	15	many	TGTGCCAGCAGCCGTAGCGGGAGTAGCTCCTACGAGCAGTACTTC	CASSRSGSSSYEQYF
TRBD2	TRBV30	TRBJ2-7	13	NA	TGTGCCTGGAGTGTACTGCGGGAGCATGAGCAGTACTTC	CAWSVLREHEQYF
TRBD2	TRBV27	TRBJ2-3	18	few	TGTGCCAGCAGTTTATCGTTTCGCCAGGGAGGGGACCAAGATACGCAGTATTTT	CASSLSFRQGGDQDTQYF
NA	TRBV28	TRBJ2-5	17	once	TGTGCCAGCAGTTCTCCGCCGGGACAAAGGTACCAAGAGACCCAGTACTTC	CASSSPPGQRYQETQYF
TRBD1	TRBV6-4	TRBJ2-7	17	few	TGTGCCAGCAGGCCTTACGGACAGGGGGCCTCCAGTCACGAGCAGTACTTC	CASRPYGQGASSHEQYF
TRBD2	TRBV5-1	TRBJ2-5	16	many	TGCGCCAGCAGCTTGAGTCCGAGCGGGAGTGGGGAGACCCAGTACTTC	CASSLSPSGSGETQYF
TRBD2	TRBV5-1	TRBJ2-7	15	many	TGCGCCAGCAGCTGGGGACTAGCGGGAGCTCGCGAGCAGTACTTC	CASSWGLAGAREQYF
TRBD1	TRBV6-8	TRBJ2-7	18	few	TGTGCCAGCAGTTACGTTACAGGGGCTCCGCAACTTTCTACGGAGCAGTACTTC	CASSYVTGAPQLSTEQYF
TRBD2	TRBV7-2	TRBJ2-5	15	few	TGTGCCAGCAGCTTGGGCGGGAGGGCCTTTGAGACCCAGTACTTC	CASSLGGRAFETQYF
TRBD1	TRBV29-1	TRBJ2-7	13	NA	TGCAGCGCCTTGACAGGGGCAACCTACGAGCAGTACTTC	CSALTGATYEQYF
NA	TRBV10-3	TRBJ2-7	11	NA	TGTGCCATCAGCCTCCAAGCGGAGCAGTACTTC	CAISLQAEQYF